The 2 T cell receptor beta chains in this list originate from one sample, sequenced in a study of breast tumors, draining lymph nodes, adjacent tissues. One entry per CDR3 protein, called by TCRdb with MiXCR from the multiplex PCR reads. The sample consists of roughly 23,000 distinct CDR3 sequences, under 75% of them appearing once. The sequencing input was tumor-adjacent breast tissue. All receptors derive from a female donor with breast cancer. Some clones in this sample may be carry-over from other donors' samples.

V and J are TRBV5-1 and TRBJ2-1; 14 positions agree with TRBD2. The germline V gene encodes CDR1 SGHRS and CDR2 YFSETQ. CDR3 length equals 14 residues. V dropped 4 bases and J dropped 8; count of bases not matched to a gene: 2. DNA of the CDR3: TGCGCCAGCAGCCCGGGACTAGCGGGAGATGAGCAGTTCTTC. Translation: CASSPGLAGDEQFF. Full variable domain (missing parts from reference TRBV5-1 and TRBJ2-1): KAGVTQTPRYLIKTRGQQVTLSCSPISGHRSVSWYQQTPGQGLQFLFEYFSETQRNKGNFPGRFSGRQFSNSRSEMNVSTLELGDSALYLCASSPGLAGDEQFFGPGTRLTVL.

There are many counts of this clonotype. This rearrangement joins TRBV7-2 to TRBJ2-3; the D gene is possibly TRBD2 (6 bases). From germline, CDR1 is SGHTA and CDR2 FQGNSA. CDR3 length: 15 residues. Between the trimmed V and J ends, which lost 3 bases and 0 bases, there was a span of 10 bases. The CDR3 protein is CASSLKSGSTDTQYF. The CDR3 nucleotides read TGTGCCAGCAGCTTGAAGAGCGGGAGCACAGATACGCAGTATTTT.